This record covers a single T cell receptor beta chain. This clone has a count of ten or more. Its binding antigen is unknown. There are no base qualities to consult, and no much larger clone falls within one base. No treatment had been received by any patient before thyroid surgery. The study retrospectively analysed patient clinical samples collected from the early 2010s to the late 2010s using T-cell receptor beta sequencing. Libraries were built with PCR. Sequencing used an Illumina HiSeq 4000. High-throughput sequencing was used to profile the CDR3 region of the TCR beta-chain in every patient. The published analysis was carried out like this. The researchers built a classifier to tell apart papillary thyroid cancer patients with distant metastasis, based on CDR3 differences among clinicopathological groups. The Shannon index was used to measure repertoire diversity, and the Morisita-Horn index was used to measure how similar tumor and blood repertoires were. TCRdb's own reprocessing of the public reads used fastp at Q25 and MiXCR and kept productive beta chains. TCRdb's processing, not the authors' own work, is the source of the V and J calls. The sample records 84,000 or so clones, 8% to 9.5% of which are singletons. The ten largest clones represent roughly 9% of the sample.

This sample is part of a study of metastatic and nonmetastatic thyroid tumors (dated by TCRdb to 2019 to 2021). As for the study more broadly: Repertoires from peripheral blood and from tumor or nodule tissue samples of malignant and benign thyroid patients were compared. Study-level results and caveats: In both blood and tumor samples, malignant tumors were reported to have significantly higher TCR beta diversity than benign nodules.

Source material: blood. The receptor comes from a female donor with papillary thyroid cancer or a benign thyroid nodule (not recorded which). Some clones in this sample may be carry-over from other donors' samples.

The CDR3 is CASKRTAQETQYF. The nucleotide sequence is given as TGTGCCAGCAAGAGGACAGCTCAAGAGACCCAGTACTTC. The chain is assembled from TRBV2 and TRBJ2-5, with a weak D call of TRBD1 (6 bases match). CDR1 is given as SNHLY and CDR2 as FYNNEI, both from the germline V gene. From cysteine to phenylalanine, the CDR3 is 13 amino acids long. This entry keeps only the CDR3 DNA: 39 bases, framed from base 1. V is pared back by 7 bases and J by 2 bases, with 11 bases lying between the germline termini.